Following are 24 T cell receptor beta chains from one sample sequenced in a study of T cell repertoires in cytomegalovirus infection. TCRdb independently ran MiXCR on the reads; one entry per CDR3 protein. The data hold under 450,000 distinct CDR3 sequences, with nearly 35% observed a single time. These receptors have no identified antigens. The source was cultured PBMCs, collected from culture after CMV antigen stimulation. Source of these receptors: a human donor in good health (CMV status not recorded). Some clones in this sample may be carry-over from other donors' samples.

This clonotype turned up a few times. The chain combines TRBV6-2 or TRBV6-3 with TRBJ1-2; TRBD1 matches at 9 bases. The length of the CDR3 is 17 residues. Unmatched junction bases numbered 17, after V lost 7 bases and J lost 5 bases. In germline, CDR1 is MNHEY, CDR2 SVGEGT. CDR3 loop: CASNPTPRTGVRYGYTF. DNA for the CDR3: TGTGCCAGCAACCCCACCCCGAGGACAGGGGTTCGGTATGGCTACACCTTC.

The chain uses TRBV5-4 and TRBJ2-1, with 9 bases matching TRBD1. The ends lost 3 bases at V and 7 bases at J; junction bases unmatched: 8. Germline values: CDR1 SGHNT, CDR2 YYREEE (reference sequence). The CDR3 totals 15 residues. The DNA of the CDR3 is TGTGCCAGCAGCTCAAGGACAGGGGTGGATAATGAGCAGTTCTTC. The encoded protein is CASSSRTGVDNEQFF.

The V and J genes are TRBV20-1 and TRBJ2-1, with D tentatively TRBD1 or TRBD2 (5 bases each). This CDR3 spans 15 amino acids. V was pared by 1 base and J by 3 bases, with 13 bases between. Looked up from germline, CDR1 is DFQATT and CDR2 is SNEGSKA (reference sequence). The CDR3 spells CSARGDGKNYNEQFF. The CDR3 coding sequence is TGCAGTGCTAGAGGGGACGGGAAGAACTACAATGAGCAGTTCTTC.

This clonotype was recorded a few times. The chain recombines TRBV12-3 or TRBV12-4 with TRBJ2-7; 8 positions agree with TRBD2. This CDR3 comprises 14 residues. With V trimmed by 3 bases and J by 3 bases, 4 bases remained unmatched. The CDR3 coding sequence is TGTGCCAGCAGTTTGCGGGAGGCCAGCTACGAGCAGTACTTC. It yields the protein CASSLREASYEQYF.

The chain recombines TRBV4-3 with TRBJ1-5; 7 bases match TRBD1. This CDR3 spans 17 amino acids. Per germline, CDR1 LGHNA and CDR2 YSLEER. V lost 0 bases and J lost 6; bases outside the gene matches: 11. CDR3 bases: TGCGCCAGCAGCCAAGATCTTCAGGGGGGCGCGGGTCAGCCCCAGCATTTT. Translating it yields CASSQDLQGGAGQPQHF.

The chain combines TRBV6-1 with TRBJ1-2; D might be TRBD1 (6 bases). Looked up from germline, CDR1 is MNHNS and CDR2 is SASEGT. Between the trimmed V and J ends, which lost 0 bases and 7 bases, there was a span of 15 bases. The CDR3 spans 15 residues. This CDR3 reads CASSEANRDKRGYTF. The CDR3 coding sequence is TGTGCCAGCAGTGAAGCAAACAGGGATAAGCGTGGCTACACCTTC.

The V call is TRBV7-8, the J call TRBJ1-1; D not certain. Trimming pared 6 bases from V and 6 bases from J, leaving 17 bases between. CDR3 size: 14 residues. The germline V gene encodes CDR1 SGHVS and CDR2 FQNEAQ. The CDR3 DNA reads TGTGCCAGCAGTCAATCGACCCTTCCCCCTGAAGCTTTCTTT. Its translation is CASSQSTLPPEAFF.

This clonotype was detected only a few times. The CDR3: CSAGKGEKLFF. CDR3 in DNA: TGCAGTGCAGGAAAGGGGGAAAAACTGTTTTTT. This chain connects TRBV20-1 to TRBJ1-4; D is perhaps TRBD1 (5 bases). Germline CDR1 is DFQATT and CDR2 is SNEGSKA (reference sequence). V gave up 6 bases and J gave up 8 bases, with 10 bases separating them. CDR3 size: 11 residues.

This chain links TRBV7-9 with TRBJ2-7, with TRBD1 as a possible D gene (6 bases). Germline CDR1 SEHNR, CDR2 FQNEAQ (reference sequence). The CDR3 sequence is 13 residues long. Trimming pared 5 bases from V and 5 bases from J, leaving 13 bases between. CDR3 sequence (DNA): TGTGCCAGCAGCGTCACAGGGTTCGACGAGCAGTACGTC. It codes for CASSVTGFDEQYV.

This clonotype was counted a few times. This rearrangement joins TRBV6-5 to TRBJ2-1; 14 bases are shared with TRBD2. This CDR3 spans 16 amino acids. V lost 5 bases and J lost 3; bases outside the gene matches: 3. CDR1 MNHEY and CDR2 SVGAGI come from the germline V gene. CDR3 in DNA: TGTGCCAGCAGTCGGGGACTAGCGGGAGTCTACAATGAGCAGTTCTTC. This encodes CASSRGLAGVYNEQFF.

This clonotype was seen a handful of times. This chain joins TRBV5-8 and TRBJ2-5, with D possibly being TRBD1 or TRBD2 (5 bases each). Trimming cost V 4 bases and J 1 base, with 11 bases left between them. CDR1 SGHTS and CDR2 YDEGEE come from the germline V gene. The CDR3 has 14 residues. The DNA for the CDR3 is TGTGCCAGCAGCCCCGGGACGGCCCAAGAGACCCAGTACTTC. Translation: CASSPGTAQETQYF.

This chain connects TRBV19 to TRBJ2-2, with 7 bases matching TRBD2. Germline assignment: CDR1 LNHDA and CDR2 SQIVND (reference sequence). V lost 6 bases, J lost 2 bases, and 9 bases stayed unmatched. This CDR3 region has 16 residues. CDR3 in amino acids: CASRFIRGLNTGELFF. Written as DNA, the CDR3 is TGTGCCAGTAGATTTATCCGGGGACTAAACACCGGGGAGCTGTTTTTT.

This clonotype was seen a handful of times. The chain uses TRBV20-1 and TRBJ2-4; perhaps TRBD1 as D (5 bases). Deletions cut 5 bases from V and 7 bases from J, with 15 bases between. From germline, CDR1 is DFQATT and CDR2 SNEGSKA (reference sequence). The CDR3 sequence is 13 residues long. CDR3 loop: CSAPRRSGNIQYF. DNA for the CDR3: TGCAGTGCTCCCCGTAGGTCAGGGAACATTCAGTACTTC.

The table lists this clonotype with many counts. The chain recombines TRBV10-3 with TRBJ2-7, with D hard to call. The CDR3 runs 13 residues. Per the germline V gene, CDR1 is ENHRY and CDR2 is SYGVKD. V shed 6 bases and J shed 0 bases, with 9 bases lying between them. The CDR3 nucleotides read TGTGCCATCAGGGACGTCCACTCCTACGAGCAGTACGTC. It codes for CAIRDVHSYEQYV.

This clonotype was observed a handful of times. V usage is TRBV7-9 and J usage is TRBJ2-1; D uncertain. V was trimmed by 4 bases and J by 0 bases, leaving 7 bases between them. The CDR3 covers 14 residues. Per germline, CDR1 SEHNR and CDR2 FQNEAQ (reference sequence). The CDR3 here is CASSSPGSYNEQFF. Here the CDR3 DNA reads TGTGCCAGCAGCTCTCCGGGCTCCTACAATGAGCAGTTCTTC.

The rearrangement joins TRBV2 to TRBJ2-3; D ambiguous. Germline loops: CDR1 SNHLY, CDR2 FYNNEI. V lost 1 base and J 3 bases, leaving 11 bases between the germline ends. There are 15 residues in the CDR3. The CDR3 bases are TGTGCCAGCAGTGAAGGCCCACATCGAACAGATACGCAGTATTTT. Its translation is CASSEGPHRTDTQYF.

At least ten counts were recorded for this clonotype. V gene TRBV7-6 combines with J gene TRBJ2-1; D is ambiguous. The CDR3 is made up of 16 amino acids. The V end was cut by 3 bases, the J end by 0 bases, with 12 bases between. CDR1 and CDR2 from the germline V gene are SGHVS and FNYEAQ. The CDR3 loop reads CASSLMTVVSYNEQFF. The CDR3 DNA is TGTGCCAGCAGCTTGATGACTGTAGTCTCCTACAATGAGCAGTTCTTC.

The sample holds a few counts of this clonotype. This rearrangement joins TRBV14 to TRBJ1-1, with D tentatively TRBD1 (5 bases). Germline V CDR1 and CDR2: SGHDN, FVKESK. Trimming cost V 0 bases and J 1 base, with 18 bases left between them. There are 18 residues in the CDR3. In DNA form, the CDR3 reads TGTGCCAGCAGCCAAGAGGGGACTTTTGGACAAAAGAACACTGAAGCTTTCTTT. Its protein product is CASSQEGTFGQKNTEAFF.

The chain employs TRBV6-5 and TRBJ2-3, with TRBD2 identical over 13 bases. The J segment lost 6 bases and the V segment lost 6 bases, leaving 12 bases of the junction unmatched. The CDR3 covers 17 residues. Germline V gene sequence: CDR1 MNHEY, CDR2 SVGAGI. The CDR3 DNA follows: TGTGCCAGCAGCAGACTAGCGGGAGGCCCCCTTTCGGATACGCAGTATTTT. As protein: CASSRLAGGPLSDTQYF.

The chain has TRBV7-6 and TRBJ2-3; D gene ambiguous. Trimming removed 1 base at V and 4 bases at J, with 6 bases between. The germline CDR1 and CDR2 sequences are SGHVS and FNYEAQ. This CDR3 spans 13 amino acids. This CDR3 reads CASSLVVPDTQYF. The CDR3 region has the DNA TGTGCCAGCAGCTTAGTGGTCCCAGATACGCAGTATTTT.

The rearrangement links TRBV7-2 to TRBJ2-5; D possibly matches TRBD1 or TRBD2 (5 bases each). CDR1 and CDR2 (germline): SGHTA, FQGNSA. V was trimmed by 3 bases and J by 1 base, leaving 9 bases between them. The CDR3 runs 14 residues. The chain's CDR3 is CASSFSGLQETQYF. DNA of the CDR3: TGTGCCAGCAGCTTTTCGGGGCTCCAAGAGACCCAGTACTTC.

The chain links TRBV5-1 to TRBJ1-5, with D possibly matching TRBD1 (6 bases). This CDR3 comprises 13 residues. Trimming removed 4 bases at V and 7 bases at J, with 12 bases between. From germline, CDR1 is SGHRS and CDR2 YFSETQ. CDR3 region: CASSTTGPQPQHF. Written as DNA, the CDR3 is TGCGCCAGCAGCACAACAGGGCCCCAGCCCCAGCATTTT.

In this sample, this clonotype turned up a few times. The chain has TRBV19 and TRBJ2-5; 14 nucleotides line up with TRBD2. CDR1 and CDR2 (germline): LNHDA, SQIVND (reference sequence). The CDR3 has 16 amino acids. The trim removed 3 bases at V and 5 bases at J, leaving 5 bases unmatched. CDR3 residues: CASSIGLAGGRETQYF. The CDR3 DNA reads TGTGCCAGTAGTATCGGACTAGCGGGAGGACGGGAGACCCAGTACTTC.

This clonotype was seen a few times. J is TRBJ2-1 and V is TRBV7-6, with D maybe TRBD2 (6 bases). Trimming took 0 bases from V and 6 from J, leaving 12 bases between them. Germline lookup yields CDR1 SGHVS and CDR2 FNYEAQ. The CDR3 runs 15 residues. The CDR3 DNA reads as TGTGCCAGCAGCTTAGCACTAGCATCGCGCAATGAGCAGTTCTTC. Protein: CASSLALASRNEQFF.